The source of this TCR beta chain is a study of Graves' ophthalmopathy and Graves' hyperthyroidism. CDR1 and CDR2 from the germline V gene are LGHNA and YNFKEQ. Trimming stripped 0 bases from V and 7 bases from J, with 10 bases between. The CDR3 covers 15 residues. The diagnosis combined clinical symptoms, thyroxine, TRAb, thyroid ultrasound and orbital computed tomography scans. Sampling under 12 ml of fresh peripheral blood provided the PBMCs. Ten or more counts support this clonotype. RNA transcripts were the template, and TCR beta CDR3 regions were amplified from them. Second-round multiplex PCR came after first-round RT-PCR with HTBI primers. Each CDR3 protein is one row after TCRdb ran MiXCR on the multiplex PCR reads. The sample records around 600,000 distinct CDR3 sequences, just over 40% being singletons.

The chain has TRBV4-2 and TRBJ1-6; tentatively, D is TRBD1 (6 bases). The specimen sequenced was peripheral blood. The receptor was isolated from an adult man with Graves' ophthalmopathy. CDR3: CASSQDRGRNSPLHF. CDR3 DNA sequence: TGTGCCAGCAGCCAAGATCGGGGGCGAAATTCACCCCTCCACTTT.